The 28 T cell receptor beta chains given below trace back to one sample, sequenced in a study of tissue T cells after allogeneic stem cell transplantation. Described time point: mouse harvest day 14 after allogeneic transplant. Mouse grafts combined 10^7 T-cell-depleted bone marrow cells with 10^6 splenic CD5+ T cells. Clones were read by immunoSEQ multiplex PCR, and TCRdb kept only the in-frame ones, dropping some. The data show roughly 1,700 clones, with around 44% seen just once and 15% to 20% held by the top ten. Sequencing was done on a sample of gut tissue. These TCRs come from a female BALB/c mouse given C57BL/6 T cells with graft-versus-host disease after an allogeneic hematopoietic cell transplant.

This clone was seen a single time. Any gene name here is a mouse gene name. The sequenced CDR3 bases are TGTGCCAGCAGTCCGGACTGGGGGGGCAACACCGGGCAGCTCTAC. The encoded protein is CASSPDWGGNTGQLY. The CDR3 as a whole reads CASSPDWGGNTGQLYF. The chain has TRBV26 and TRBJ2-2; 13 bases are shared with TRBD2. From the germline J gene comes the end of the CDR3, since the read stops 1 residue before it. V was clipped by 4 bases and J by 2 bases; unmatched bases: 1. The CDR3 contains 16 residues. Germline CDR1 and CDR2: KGHPV and FQNQEV (reference sequence).

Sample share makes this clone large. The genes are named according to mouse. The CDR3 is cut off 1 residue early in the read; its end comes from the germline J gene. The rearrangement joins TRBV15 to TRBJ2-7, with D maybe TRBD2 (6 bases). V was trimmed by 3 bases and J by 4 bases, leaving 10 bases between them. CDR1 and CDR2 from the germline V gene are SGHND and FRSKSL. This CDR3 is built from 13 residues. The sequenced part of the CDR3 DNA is TGTGCCAGCAGTTTTGGCTGGGGTTATGAACAGTAC. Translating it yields CASSFGWGYEQY. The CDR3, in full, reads CASSFGWGYEQYF.

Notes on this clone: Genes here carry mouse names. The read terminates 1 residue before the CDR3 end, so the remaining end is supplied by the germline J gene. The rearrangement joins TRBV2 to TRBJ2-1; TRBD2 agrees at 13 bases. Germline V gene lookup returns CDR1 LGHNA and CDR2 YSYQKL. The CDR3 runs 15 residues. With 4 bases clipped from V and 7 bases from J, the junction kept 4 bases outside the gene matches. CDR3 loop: CASSRDWGGRAEQFF. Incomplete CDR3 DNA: TGTGCCAGCAGCCGGGACTGGGGGGGAAGGGCTGAGCAGTTC.

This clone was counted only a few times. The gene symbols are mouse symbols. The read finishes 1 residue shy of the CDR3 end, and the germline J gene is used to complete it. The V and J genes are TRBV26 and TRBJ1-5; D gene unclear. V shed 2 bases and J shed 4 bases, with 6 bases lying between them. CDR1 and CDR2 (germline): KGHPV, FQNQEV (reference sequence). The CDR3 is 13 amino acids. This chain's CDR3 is CASSLPGNQAPLF. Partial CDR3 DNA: TGTGCCAGCAGTCTGCCGGGGAACCAGGCTCCGCTT. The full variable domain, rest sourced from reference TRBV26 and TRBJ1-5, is NSKVIQTPRYLVKGQGQKAKMRCIPEKGHPVVFWYQQNKNNEFKFLINFQNQEVLQQIDMTEKRFSAECPSNSPCSLEIQSSEAGDSALYLCASSLPGNQAPLFGEGTRLSVL.

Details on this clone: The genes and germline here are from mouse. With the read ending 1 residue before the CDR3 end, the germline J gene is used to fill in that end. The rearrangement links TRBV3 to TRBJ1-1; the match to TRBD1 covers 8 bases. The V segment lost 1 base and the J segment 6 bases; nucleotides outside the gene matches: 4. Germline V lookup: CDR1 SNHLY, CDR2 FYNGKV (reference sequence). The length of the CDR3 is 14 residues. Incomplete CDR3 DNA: TGTGCCAGCAGCTTAGGACAGGGGAAGGCAGAAGTCTTC. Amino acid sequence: CASSLGQGKAEVF. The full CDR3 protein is CASSLGQGKAEVFF.

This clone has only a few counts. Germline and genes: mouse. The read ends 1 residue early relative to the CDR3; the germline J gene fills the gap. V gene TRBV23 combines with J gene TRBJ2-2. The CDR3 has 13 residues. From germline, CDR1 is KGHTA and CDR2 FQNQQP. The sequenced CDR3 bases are TGCTCCAGCAGTCAATCAAGGGAAGGGCAGCTCTAC. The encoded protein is CSSSQSREGQLY. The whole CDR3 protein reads CSSSQSREGQLYF. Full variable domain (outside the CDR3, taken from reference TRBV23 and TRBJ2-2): DAAVTQKPRYLIKMKGQEAEMKCIPEKGHTAVFWYQQKQSKELKFLIYFQNQQPLDQIDMVKERFSAVCPSSSLCSLGIRTCEAEDSALYLCSSSQSREGQLYFGEGSKLTVL.

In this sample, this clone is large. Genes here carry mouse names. The CDR3: CASSLDRDEQYF. CDR3 bases read: TGTGCCAGCAGTCTTGACAGGGATGAACAGTAC. The J gene is TRBJ2-7, the V gene TRBV26; TRBD1 aligns across 7 bases. The read ends 1 residue shy of where the CDR3 ends; the end is completed using the germline J gene. V shed 3 bases and J 5 bases; nucleotides not matched to a gene: 1. CDR1 is KGHPV and CDR2 is FQNQEV in the germline V gene (reference sequence). The length of the CDR3 is 12 residues.

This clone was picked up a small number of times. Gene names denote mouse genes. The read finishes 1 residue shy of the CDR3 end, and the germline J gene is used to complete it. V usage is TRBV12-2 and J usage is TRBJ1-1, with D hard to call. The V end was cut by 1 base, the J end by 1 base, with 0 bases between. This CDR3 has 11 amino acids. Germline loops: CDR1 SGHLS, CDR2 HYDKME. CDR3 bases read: TGTGCCAGCTCTCTGAACACAGAAGTCTTC. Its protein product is CASSLNTEVF. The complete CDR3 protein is CASSLNTEVFF.

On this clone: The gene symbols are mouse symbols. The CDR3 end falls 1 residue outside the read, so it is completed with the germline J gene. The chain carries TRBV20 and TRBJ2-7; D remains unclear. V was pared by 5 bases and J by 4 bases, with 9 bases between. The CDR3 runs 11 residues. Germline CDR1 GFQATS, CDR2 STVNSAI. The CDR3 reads CGAGDNYEQYF. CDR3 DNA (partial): TGTGGTGCTGGAGACAATTATGAACAGTAC.

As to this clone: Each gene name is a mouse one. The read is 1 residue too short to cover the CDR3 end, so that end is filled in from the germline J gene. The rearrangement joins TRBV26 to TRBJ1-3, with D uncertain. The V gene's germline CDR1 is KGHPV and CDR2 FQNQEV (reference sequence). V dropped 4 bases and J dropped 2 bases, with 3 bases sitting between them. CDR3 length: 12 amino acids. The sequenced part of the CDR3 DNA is TGTGCCAGCAGTCGCACTGGAAATACGCTCTAT. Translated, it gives CASSRTGNTLY. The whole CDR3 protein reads CASSRTGNTLYF.

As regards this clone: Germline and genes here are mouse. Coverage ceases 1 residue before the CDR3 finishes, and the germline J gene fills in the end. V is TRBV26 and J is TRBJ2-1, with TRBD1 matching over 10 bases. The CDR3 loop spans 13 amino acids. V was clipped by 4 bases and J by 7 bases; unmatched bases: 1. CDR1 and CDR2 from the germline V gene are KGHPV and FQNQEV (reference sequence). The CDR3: CASSPGQGAEQFF. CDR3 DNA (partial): TGTGCCAGCAGTCCGGGACAGGGGGCTGAGCAGTTC.

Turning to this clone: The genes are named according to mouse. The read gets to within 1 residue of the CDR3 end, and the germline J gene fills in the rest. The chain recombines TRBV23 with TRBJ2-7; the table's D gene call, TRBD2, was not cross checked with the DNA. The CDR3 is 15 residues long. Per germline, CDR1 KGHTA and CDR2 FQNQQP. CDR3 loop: CSSSQEGLGGGKQYF. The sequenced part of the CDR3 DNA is TGCTCCAGCAGTCAAGAAGGACTGGGGGGGGGTAAACAGTAC.

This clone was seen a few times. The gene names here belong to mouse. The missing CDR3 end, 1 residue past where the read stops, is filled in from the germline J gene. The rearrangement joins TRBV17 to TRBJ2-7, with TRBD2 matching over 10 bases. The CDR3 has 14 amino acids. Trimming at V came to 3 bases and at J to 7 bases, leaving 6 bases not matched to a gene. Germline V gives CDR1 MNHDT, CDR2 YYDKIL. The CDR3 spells CASSRGLGRREQYF. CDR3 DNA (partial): TGTGCTAGCAGTAGGGGACTGGGGAGGCGGGAACAGTAC.

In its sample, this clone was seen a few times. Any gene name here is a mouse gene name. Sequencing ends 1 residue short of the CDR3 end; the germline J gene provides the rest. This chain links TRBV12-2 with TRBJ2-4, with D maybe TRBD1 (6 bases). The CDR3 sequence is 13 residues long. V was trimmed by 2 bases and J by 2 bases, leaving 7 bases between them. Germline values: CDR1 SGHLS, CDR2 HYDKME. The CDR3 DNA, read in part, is TGTGCCAGCTCTCGGGACATTCAAAACACCTTGTAC. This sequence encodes CASSRDIQNTLY. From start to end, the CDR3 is CASSRDIQNTLYF.

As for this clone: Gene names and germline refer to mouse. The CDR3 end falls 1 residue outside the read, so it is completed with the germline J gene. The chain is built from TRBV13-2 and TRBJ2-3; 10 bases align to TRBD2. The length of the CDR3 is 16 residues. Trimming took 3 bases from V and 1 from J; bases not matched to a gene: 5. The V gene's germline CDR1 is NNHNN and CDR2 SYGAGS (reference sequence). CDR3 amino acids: CASGGHWGGCAETLYF. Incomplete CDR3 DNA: TGTGCCAGCGGTGGACACTGGGGGGGGTGTGCAGAAACGCTGTAT.

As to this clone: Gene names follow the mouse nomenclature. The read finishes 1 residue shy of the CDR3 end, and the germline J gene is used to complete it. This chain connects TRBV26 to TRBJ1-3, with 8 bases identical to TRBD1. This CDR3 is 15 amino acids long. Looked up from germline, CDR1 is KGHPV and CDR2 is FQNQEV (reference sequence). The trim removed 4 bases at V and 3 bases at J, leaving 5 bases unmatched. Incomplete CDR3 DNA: TGTGCCAGCAGTCCCGGACAGGGATTTGGAAATACGCTCTAT. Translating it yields CASSPGQGFGNTLY. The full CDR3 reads CASSPGQGFGNTLYF.

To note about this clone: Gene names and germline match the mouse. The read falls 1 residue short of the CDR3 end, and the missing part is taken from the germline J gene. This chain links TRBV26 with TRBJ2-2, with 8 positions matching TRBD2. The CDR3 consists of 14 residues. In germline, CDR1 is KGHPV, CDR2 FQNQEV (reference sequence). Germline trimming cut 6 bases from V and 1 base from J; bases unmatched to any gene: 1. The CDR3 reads CASSGLGNTGQLYF. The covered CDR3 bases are TGTGCCAGCAGCGGACTGGGAAACACCGGGCAGCTCTAC. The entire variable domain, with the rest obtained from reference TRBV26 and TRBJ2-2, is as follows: NSKVIQTPRYLVKGQGQKAKMRCIPEKGHPVVFWYQQNKNNEFKFLINFQNQEVLQQIDMTEKRFSAECPSNSPCSLEIQSSEAGDSALYLCASSGLGNTGQLYFGEGSKLTVL.

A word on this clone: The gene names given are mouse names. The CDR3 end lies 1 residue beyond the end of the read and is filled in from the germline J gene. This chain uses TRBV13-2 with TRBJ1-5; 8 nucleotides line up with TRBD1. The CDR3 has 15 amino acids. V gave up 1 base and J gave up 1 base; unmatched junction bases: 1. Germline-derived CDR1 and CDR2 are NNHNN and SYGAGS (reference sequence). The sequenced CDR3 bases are TGTGCCAGCGGTGATAGGACAGGGAACAACCAGGCTCCGCTT. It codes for CASGDRTGNNQAPL. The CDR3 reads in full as CASGDRTGNNQAPLF.

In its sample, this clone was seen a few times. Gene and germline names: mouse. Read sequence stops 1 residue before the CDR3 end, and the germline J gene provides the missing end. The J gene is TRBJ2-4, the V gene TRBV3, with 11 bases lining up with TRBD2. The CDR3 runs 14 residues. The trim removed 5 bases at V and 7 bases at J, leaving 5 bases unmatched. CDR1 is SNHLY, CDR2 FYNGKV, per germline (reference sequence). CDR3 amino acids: CASSDWGGRDTLYF. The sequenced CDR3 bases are TGTGCCAGCAGCGACTGGGGGGGGAGGGACACCTTGTAC.

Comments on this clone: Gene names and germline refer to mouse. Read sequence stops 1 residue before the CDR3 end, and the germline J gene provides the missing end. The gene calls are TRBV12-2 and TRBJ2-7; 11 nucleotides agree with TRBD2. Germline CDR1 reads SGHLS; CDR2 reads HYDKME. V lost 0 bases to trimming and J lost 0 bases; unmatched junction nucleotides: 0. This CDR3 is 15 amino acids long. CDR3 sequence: CASSLDWGGSYEQYF. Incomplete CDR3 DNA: TGTGCCAGCTCTCTCGACTGGGGGGGCTCCTATGAACAGTAC.

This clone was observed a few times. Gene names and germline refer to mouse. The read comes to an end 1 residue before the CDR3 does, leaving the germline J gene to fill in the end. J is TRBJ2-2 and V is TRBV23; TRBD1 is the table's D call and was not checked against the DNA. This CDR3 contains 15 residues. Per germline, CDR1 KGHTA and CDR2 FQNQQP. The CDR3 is CSSSQFYRNTGQLYF. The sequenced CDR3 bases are TGCTCCAGCAGTCAATTTTACAGAAACACCGGGCAGCTCTAC.

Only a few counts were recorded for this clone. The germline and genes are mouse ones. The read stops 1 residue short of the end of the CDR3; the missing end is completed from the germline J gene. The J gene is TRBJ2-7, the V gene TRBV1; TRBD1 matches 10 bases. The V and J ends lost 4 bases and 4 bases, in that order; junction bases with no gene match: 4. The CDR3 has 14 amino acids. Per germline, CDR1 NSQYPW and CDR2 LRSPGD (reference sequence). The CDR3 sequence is CTCSDRDRGYEQYF. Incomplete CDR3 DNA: TGCACCTGCAGTGACCGGGACAGGGGTTATGAACAGTAC.

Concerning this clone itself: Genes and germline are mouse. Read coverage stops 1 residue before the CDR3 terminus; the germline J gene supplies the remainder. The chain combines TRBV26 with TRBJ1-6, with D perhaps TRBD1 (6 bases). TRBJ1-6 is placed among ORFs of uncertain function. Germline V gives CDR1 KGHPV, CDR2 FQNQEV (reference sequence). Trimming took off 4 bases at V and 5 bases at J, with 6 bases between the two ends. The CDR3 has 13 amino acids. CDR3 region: CASSHRDNSPLYF. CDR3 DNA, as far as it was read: TGTGCCAGCAGTCACAGGGATAATTCGCCCCTCTAC.

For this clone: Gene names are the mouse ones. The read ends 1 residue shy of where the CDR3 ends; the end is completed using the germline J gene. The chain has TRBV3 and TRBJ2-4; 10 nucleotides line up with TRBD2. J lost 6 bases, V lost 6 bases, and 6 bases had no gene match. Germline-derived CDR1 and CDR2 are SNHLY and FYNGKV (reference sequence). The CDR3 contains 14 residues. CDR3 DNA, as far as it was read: TGTGCCAGCAGGCTGGGGGGGCGGGTGAACACCTTGTAC. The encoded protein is CASRLGGRVNTLY. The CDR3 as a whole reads CASRLGGRVNTLYF. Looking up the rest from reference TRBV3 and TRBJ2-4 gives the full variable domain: GPKVLQIPSHQIIDMGQMVTLNCDPVSNHLYFYWYKQILGQQMEFLVNFYNGKVMEKSKLFKDQFSVERPDGSYFTLKIQPTALEDSAVYFCASRLGGRVNTLYFGAGTRLSVL.

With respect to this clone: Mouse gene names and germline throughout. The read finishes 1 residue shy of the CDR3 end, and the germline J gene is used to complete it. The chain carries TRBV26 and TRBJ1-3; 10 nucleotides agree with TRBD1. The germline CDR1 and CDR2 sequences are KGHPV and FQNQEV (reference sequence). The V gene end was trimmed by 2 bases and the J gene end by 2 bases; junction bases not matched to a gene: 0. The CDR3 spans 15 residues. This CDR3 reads CASSLDRGPGNTLYF. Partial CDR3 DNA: TGTGCCAGCAGTCTGGACAGGGGGCCTGGAAATACGCTCTAT.

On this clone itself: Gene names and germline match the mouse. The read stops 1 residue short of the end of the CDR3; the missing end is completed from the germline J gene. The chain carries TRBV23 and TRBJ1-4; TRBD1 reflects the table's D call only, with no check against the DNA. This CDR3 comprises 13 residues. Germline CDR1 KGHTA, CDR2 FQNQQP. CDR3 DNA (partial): TGCTCCAGCAGTCAACAGGGAAACGAAAGATTATTT. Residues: CSSSQQGNERLF. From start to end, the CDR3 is CSSSQQGNERLFF.

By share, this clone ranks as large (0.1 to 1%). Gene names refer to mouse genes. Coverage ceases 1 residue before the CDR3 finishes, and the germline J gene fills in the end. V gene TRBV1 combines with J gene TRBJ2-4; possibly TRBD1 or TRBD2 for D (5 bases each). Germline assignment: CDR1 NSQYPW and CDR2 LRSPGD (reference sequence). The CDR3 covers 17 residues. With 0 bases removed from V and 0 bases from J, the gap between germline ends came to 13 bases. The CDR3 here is CTCSADWGTSSQNTLYF. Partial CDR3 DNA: TGCACCTGCAGTGCAGATTGGGGCACCTCTAGTCAAAACACCTTGTAC.

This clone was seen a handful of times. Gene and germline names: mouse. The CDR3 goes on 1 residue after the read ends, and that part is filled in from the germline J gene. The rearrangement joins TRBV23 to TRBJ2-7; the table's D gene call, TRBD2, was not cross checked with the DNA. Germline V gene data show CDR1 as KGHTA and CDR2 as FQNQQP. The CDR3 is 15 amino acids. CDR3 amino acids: CSSSQSGGGAYEQYF. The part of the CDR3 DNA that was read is TGCTCCAGCAGTCAATCGGGTGGGGGGGCCTATGAACAGTAC.